What follows are 23 T cell receptor beta chains derived from one specimen sequenced in a study of blood T cell repertoires in COVID-19. Sequencing was performed with immunoSEQ multiplex PCR; in TCRdb, only in-frame clones are kept and a portion is missing. The profile shows about 75,000 clones, about 91% of them singletons. The specimen sequenced was peripheral blood. The source of these receptors is a woman aged 70-85 years with acute or convalescent COVID-19.

This clone came up a few times. The V gene is TRBV28, the J gene TRBJ1-5, with TRBD1 identical over 8 bases. The CDR3 runs 14 residues. Germline trimming cut 4 bases from V and 6 bases from J; bases unmatched to any gene: 5. The germline gives CDR1 MDHEN, CDR2 SYDVKM. The CDR3 here is CASSSGQGTQPQHF. CDR3 bases: TGTGCCAGCAGTTCCGGACAGGGCACTCAGCCCCAGCATTTT.

The CDR3 sequence is CASSWKGPEDEQYF. The CDR3 nucleotides are TGCGCCAGCAGTTGGAAGGGGCCAGAGGACGAGCAGTACTTC. The chain uses TRBV5-1 and TRBJ2-7, with a tentative D call TRBD1 (5 bases). Germline V lookup: CDR1 SGHRS, CDR2 YFSETQ. Trimming pared 5 bases from V and 5 bases from J, leaving 17 bases between. The CDR3 runs 14 residues.

The rearrangement links TRBV2 to TRBJ1-2, with D perhaps TRBD1 (6 bases). The length of the CDR3 is 15 residues. The V gene's germline CDR1 is SNHLY and CDR2 FYNNEI. Trimming took 5 bases from V and 8 from J, leaving 21 bases between them. CDR3 in amino acids: CASSLSPTGREGYTF. The CDR3 bases are TGTGCCAGCAGTCTTTCACCGACAGGCAGGGAAGGCTACACCTTC.

The rearrangement uses TRBV5-1 and TRBJ2-7; D gene unclear. Germline V gene sequence: CDR1 SGHRS, CDR2 YFSETQ. Trimming took off 0 bases at V and 2 bases at J, with 12 bases between the two ends. The CDR3 is 15 residues long. For the CDR3, the DNA is TGCGCCAGCAGCTTGGTGTCCCATGGAGCCTACGAGCAGTACTTC. This gives the protein CASSLVSHGAYEQYF.

CDR3 sequence: CAWHRGAGGYTF. The CDR3 bases are TGTGCCTGGCACAGGGGAGCGGGCGGCTACACCTTC. V gene TRBV30 combines with J gene TRBJ1-2; 7 nucleotides align to TRBD1. V shed 5 bases and J 8 bases; nucleotides not matched to a gene: 8. The CDR3 extends over 12 amino acids. Germline CDR1 and CDR2: GTSNPN and SVGIG (reference sequence).

The chain joins TRBV10-3 to TRBJ2-7; TRBD1 might be the D (5 bases). The germline V gene has CDR1 ENHRY and CDR2 SYGVKD. This CDR3 has 17 residues. Trimming took 0 bases from V and 2 from J, leaving 17 bases between them. The CDR3 reads CAISESTPTVATYEQYF. The CDR3 region has the DNA TGTGCCATCAGTGAGTCGACTCCGACAGTGGCAACCTACGAGCAGTACTTC.

This chain joins TRBV7-9 and TRBJ1-1; the D is unclear. Per germline, CDR1 SEHNR and CDR2 FQNEAQ (reference sequence). Trimming shortened V by 4 bases and J by 5 bases, and 8 bases separated the two germline ends. The CDR3 has 12 amino acids. CDR3 DNA sequence: TGTGCCAGCAGCTCCCGGGGAACTGAAGCTTTCTTT. Translation: CASSSRGTEAFF.

The chain couples TRBV2 to TRBJ1-5; 7 bases align to TRBD1. Unmatched junction bases numbered 4, after V lost 5 bases and J lost 3 bases. The V gene's germline CDR1 is SNHLY and CDR2 FYNNEI. The CDR3 runs to 14 residues. The CDR3 coding sequence is TGTGCCAGCAGTCGCGACAGGGACAATCAGCCCCAGCATTTT. Its protein is CASSRDRDNQPQHF.

The CDR3 bases are TGTGCCAGCAGTTTAGAGGGGAGACAGGGCGGAGGCTACACCTTC. It is translated as CASSLEGRQGGGYTF. J is TRBJ1-2 and V is TRBV28; TRBD1 matches 7 bases. Germline CDR1 MDHEN, CDR2 SYDVKM. The CDR3 spans 15 residues. The V gene end was trimmed by 2 bases and the J gene end by 8 bases; junction bases not matched to a gene: 11.

This chain links TRBV3-1 (or the pseudogene TRBV3-2) with TRBJ1-2; possibly TRBD1 for D (5 bases). Trimming took off 0 bases at V and 4 bases at J, with 9 bases between the two ends. Germline V lookup: CDR1 LGHDT, CDR2 YNNKEL (reference sequence). This CDR3 contains 14 residues. DNA for the CDR3: TGTGCCAGCAGCCAAGATGGCAGGGCCTATGGCTACACCTTC. Its translation is CASSQDGRAYGYTF.

The V call is TRBV30, the J call TRBJ2-1, with a possible D match to TRBD2 (7 bases). Trimming pared 5 bases from V and 8 bases from J, leaving 19 bases between. The CDR3 covers 14 residues. Germline V CDR1 and CDR2: GTSNPN, SVGIG (reference sequence). The CDR3 region is CAWGAGARGDEQFF. CDR3 sequence (DNA): TGTGCCTGGGGGGCGGGGGCCCGGGGGGATGAGCAGTTCTTC.

The chain combines TRBV6-5 with TRBJ1-2; 8 positions agree with TRBD1. Germline loops: CDR1 MNHEY, CDR2 SVGAGI. This CDR3 spans 15 amino acids. J was trimmed by 3 bases and V by 8 bases; bases with no gene match: 11. The CDR3, as DNA: TGTGCCAGCTCTAACAGGGGGATCATTCACTATGGCTACACCTTC. Translating gives CASSNRGIIHYGYTF.

To note about this clone: A junction end diverges from the germline sequence, so it may reflect a read error. The chain links TRBV10-3 to TRBJ2-5; 9 bases fit TRBD1. This CDR3 is 15 amino acids long. Germline V CDR1 and CDR2: ENHRY, SYGVKD. CDR3 region: CAISETGGPQEAQYF. The CDR3 DNA reads TGTGCCATCAGTGAGACAGGGGGCCCACAAGAGGCCCAGTACTTC.

This chain joins TRBV7-2 and TRBJ2-2, with D perhaps matching TRBD2 (6 bases). Trimming shortened V by 6 bases and J by 2 bases, and 16 bases separated the two germline ends. There are 16 residues in the CDR3. Germline V lookup: CDR1 SGHTA, CDR2 FQGNSA. For the CDR3, the DNA is TGTGCCAGCAGTTGGCGTGGTAGCGGAAACACCGGGGAGCTGTTTTTT. It specifies CASSWRGSGNTGELFF.

CDR3 bases: TGTGCCAGCAGTGACTGGACAGGGCTGAATGAAAAACTGTTTTTT. Amino acid sequence: CASSDWTGLNEKLFF. This chain connects TRBV2 to TRBJ1-4; 8 bases are a match to TRBD1. Germline V gene sequence: CDR1 SNHLY, CDR2 FYNNEI. V lost 3 bases to trimming and J lost 5 bases; unmatched junction nucleotides: 5. This CDR3 has 15 amino acids.

This clone was seen a few times. This chain joins TRBV2 and TRBJ1-6; a weak D match, TRBD1 (5 bases). The CDR3 extends over 16 amino acids. Germline CDR1 and CDR2: SNHLY and FYNNEI. Trimming left V 8 bases short and J 5 bases short, with 19 bases between. This CDR3 is CASSSHGAPNNSPLHF. The CDR3 DNA reads TGTGCCAGCTCATCCCATGGGGCCCCTAATAATTCACCCCTCCACTTT.

V is TRBV28 and J is TRBJ1-5; the D is unclear. The germline CDR1 and CDR2 sequences are MDHEN and SYDVKM. V dropped 4 bases and J dropped 5 bases, with 3 bases sitting between them. The CDR3 is 11 amino acids. The DNA of the CDR3 is TGTGCCAGCAGTTCCGATCAGCCCCAGCATTTT. It is translated as CASSSDQPQHF.

The CDR3: CASSQADGDVQYF. CDR3 bases: TGTGCCAGCAGCCAAGCCGACGGGGATGTGCAGTATTTT. The chain carries TRBV3-1 (or the pseudogene TRBV3-2) and TRBJ2-3; D possibly corresponds to TRBD2 (5 bases). There are 13 residues in the CDR3. CDR1 is LGHDT and CDR2 is YNNKEL in the germline V gene (reference sequence). V gave up 1 base and J gave up 11 bases, with 13 bases separating them.

The J gene is TRBJ1-1, the V gene TRBV6-6, with 7 positions matching TRBD1. The germline V gene has CDR1 MNHNY and CDR2 SVGAGI (reference sequence). The CDR3 consists of 13 residues. J was trimmed by 3 bases and V by 6 bases; bases with no gene match: 4. This CDR3 reads CASRDRADTEAFF. CDR3 bases: TGTGCCAGCAGAGACAGGGCGGACACTGAAGCTTTCTTT.

V and J are TRBV3-1 (or the pseudogene TRBV3-2) and TRBJ1-6; TRBD1 might be the D (5 bases). With 0 bases removed from V and 9 bases from J, the gap between germline ends came to 12 bases. Germline assignment: CDR1 LGHDT and CDR2 YNNKEL (reference sequence). The CDR3 is made up of 15 amino acids. The CDR3 nucleotides are TGTGCCAGCAGCCAAGATTTAGGGGTAACTTCACCCCTCCACTTT. It is translated as CASSQDLGVTSPLHF.

The V call is TRBV9, the J call TRBJ2-1, with 7 bases matching TRBD1. From germline, CDR1 is SGDLS and CDR2 YYNGEE. The J segment lost 12 bases and the V segment lost 4 bases, leaving 19 bases of the junction unmatched. This CDR3 region has 16 residues. CDR3 region: CASSSSTGSSWVGQFF. In DNA form, the CDR3 reads TGTGCCAGCAGCTCTTCGACAGGGTCTTCATGGGTTGGGCAGTTCTTC. The full variable domain, rest sourced from reference TRBV9 and TRBJ2-1, is DSGVTQTPKHLITATGQRVTLRCSPRSGDLSVYWYQQSLDQGLQFLIQYYNGEERAKGNILERFSAQQFPDLHSELNLSSLELGDSALYFCASSSSTGSSWVGQFFGPGTRLTVL.

This sequence joins TRBV29-1 and TRBJ1-2; 7 nucleotides match TRBD1. The CDR3 has 14 amino acids. After removal of 3 bases from V and 4 bases from J, the junction contained 8 bases not matched to a gene. Per the germline V gene, CDR1 is SQVTM and CDR2 is ANQGSEA. The chain's CDR3 is CSVDLGRGTYGYTF. CDR3 DNA sequence: TGCAGCGTTGATCTTGGCAGGGGGACCTATGGCTACACCTTC.

V usage is TRBV7-9 and J usage is TRBJ2-2; 7 bases map to TRBD1. This CDR3 comprises 16 residues. CDR1 SEHNR and CDR2 FQNEAQ come from the germline V gene (reference sequence). Trimming removed 5 bases from V and 0 bases from J; junction bases left unmatched: 6. The CDR3 loop is CASSRGQTANTGELFF. The CDR3 DNA follows: TGTGCCAGCAGCCGGGGACAGACCGCGAACACCGGGGAGCTGTTTTTT.